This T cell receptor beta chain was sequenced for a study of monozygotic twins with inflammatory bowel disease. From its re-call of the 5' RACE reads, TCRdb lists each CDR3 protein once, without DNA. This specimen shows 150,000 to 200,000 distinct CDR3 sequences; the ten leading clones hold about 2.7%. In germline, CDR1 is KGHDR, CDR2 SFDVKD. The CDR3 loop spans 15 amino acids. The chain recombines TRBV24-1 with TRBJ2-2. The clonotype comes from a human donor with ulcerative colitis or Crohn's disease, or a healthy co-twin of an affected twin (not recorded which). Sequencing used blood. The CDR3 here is CATSVPSGNTGELFF.